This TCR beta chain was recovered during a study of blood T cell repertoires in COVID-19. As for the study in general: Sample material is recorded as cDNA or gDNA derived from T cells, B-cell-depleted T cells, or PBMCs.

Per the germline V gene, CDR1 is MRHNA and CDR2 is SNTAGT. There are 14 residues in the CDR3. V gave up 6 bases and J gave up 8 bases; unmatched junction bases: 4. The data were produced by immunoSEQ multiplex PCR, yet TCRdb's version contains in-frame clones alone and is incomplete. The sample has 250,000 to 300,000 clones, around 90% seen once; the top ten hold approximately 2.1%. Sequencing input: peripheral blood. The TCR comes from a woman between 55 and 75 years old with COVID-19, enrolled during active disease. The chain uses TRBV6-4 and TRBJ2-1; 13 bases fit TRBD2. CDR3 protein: CASSRLAGGDEQFF. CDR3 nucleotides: TGTGCCAGCAGCAGACTAGCGGGGGGAGATGAGCAGTTCTTC.